This is a list of T cell receptor beta chains from one sample in a study of early stage breast cancer tumors. Using immunoSEQ multiplex PCR, the repertoire was profiled, and TCRdb retains in-frame clones only, with some absent. The sample has about 50,000 clones; around three quarters are singletons. Sequenced input: blood. Every receptor here comes from a person aged 30 to 39 with breast cancer. The CDR3 runs from the conserved cysteine through the conserved F or W. D genes are given only for firm matches. Some rows have no size entry. The others give once, few or many, or a class for an expanded clone.

length	V	J	D	size	DNA	CDR3
21	TRBV19	TRBJ2-1	TRBD2	.	TGTGCCAGTAGTATAGGAGGGGCGGGACTAGCGGGATTAACACGGGACAATGAGCAGTTCTTC	CASSIGGAGLAGLTRDNEQFF
15	TRBV6-6	TRBJ1-1	.	.	TGTGCCACCGACAACTCGTGGCAGGCAAACACTGAAGCTTTCTTT	CATDNSWQANTEAFF
16	TRBV7-9	TRBJ2-3	.	.	TGTGCCAGCAGCCCCCCCAAAAGCGACTTCACAGATACGCAGTATTTT	CASSPPKSDFTDTQYF
17	TRBV4-2	TRBJ1-1	TRBD1	.	TGTGCCAGCAGCCCCACCCGGACAGGGAGGGGCTTCACTGAAGCTTTCTTT	CASSPTRTGRGFTEAFF
17	TRBV29-1	TRBJ2-1	TRBD2	once	TGCAGCGTTGAAGCGAGGGGACTAGCGGGCGTTCACAATGAGCAGTTCTTC	CSVEARGLAGVHNEQFF
17	TRBV4-1	TRBJ2-7	.	.	TGCGCCAGCAGTCCGGAGGTCGGGGGCGCATCGTCCTACGAGCAGTACTTC	CASSPEVGGASSYEQYF
14	TRBV4-1	TRBJ2-7	TRBD2	few	TGCGCCAGCAGCCAAGCGGGAGGAACCTACGAGCAGTACTTC	CASSQAGGTYEQYF
12	TRBV10-3	TRBJ1-2	.	few	TGTGCCATCAGTGAGGGGGGTCTGGGCTACACCTTC	CAISEGGLGYTF
16	TRBV4-2	TRBJ2-1	.	medium-sized	TGTGCCAGCAGCCCGCTATGGGCGGGCGCGCGGAATGAGCAGTTCTTC	CASSPLWAGARNEQFF
15	TRBV7-9	TRBJ2-3	.	.	TGTGCCAGCAGCCCCCCGCTGATCGTTAAAGATACGCAGTATTTT	CASSPPLIVKDTQYF
16	TRBV13	TRBJ2-2	TRBD2	.	TGTGCCAGCAGCTTAGAAAGGACTAGTGCCACCGGGGAGCTGTTTTTT	CASSLERTSATGELFF
15	TRBV10-1	TRBJ2-1	TRBD1	.	TGCGCCAGCAGTGATAGTGGGACAGCCTACAATGAGCAGTTCTTC	CASSDSGTAYNEQFF
16	TRBV7-3	TRBJ2-3	.	.	TGTGCCAGCAGCTTAGGGACAAGCGAGGGCACAGATACGCAGTATTTT	CASSLGTSEGTDTQYF
19	TRBV5-3	TRBJ2-4	.	once	TGTGCCAGAAGCTATAACCCTAACATTATAGGGATGGGCAAAAACATTCAGTACTTC	CARSYNPNIIGMGKNIQYF
15	TRBV19	TRBJ2-7	TRBD1	.	TGTGCCAGTAGTATCCTGGTCAGGGGGCCGGACGAGCAGTACTTC	CASSILVRGPDEQYF
20	TRBV7-7	TRBJ2-1	TRBD2	.	TGTGCTAGCAGCTTATCAAGCCCATGGGCATTAGCGGGACCCTACAATGAGCAGTTCTTC	CASSLSSPWALAGPYNEQFF
15	TRBV23-1	TRBJ2-1	.	.	TGCGCCAGCAGTCCCCCCCAAGTTCCCTACAATGAGCAGTTCTTC	CASSPPQVPYNEQFF
13	TRBV19	TRBJ1-1	.	.	TGTGCCAGTAGTATCGGAGCGGGGACTGAAGCTTTCTTT	CASSIGAGTEAFF
16	TRBV7-7	TRBJ2-5	TRBD2	.	TGTGCCAGCAGCCATGGGACCGGGACTATAGGAGAGACCCAGTACTTC	CASSHGTGTIGETQYF
13	TRBV7-9	TRBJ2-7	.	many	TGTGCCAGCAGTCCGAAGGGCCCCTACGAGCAGTACTTC	CASSPKGPYEQYF
14	TRBV19	TRBJ1-1	.	.	TGTGCCAGTATAAGGCAGGGGTCATTCGGTAAAGCTTTCTTT	CASIRQGSFGKAFF
13	TRBV7-9	TRBJ2-5	.	.	TGTGCCAGCAGGGGGCTCGTCACCGAGACCCAGTACTTC	CASRGLVTETQYF
16	TRBV9	TRBJ2-7	TRBD1	.	TGTGCCAGCAGCACCCGGGACAGCTTGAGTTCCTACGAGCAGTACTTC	CASSTRDSLSSYEQYF
16	TRBV19	TRBJ1-1	.	.	TGTACCAGTAGTTGGGCCCGAAGGACAGAGAACACTGAAGCTTTCTTT	CTSSWARRTENTEAFF
17	TRBV7-8	TRBJ1-1	.	once	TGTGCCAGCAGCTTAGCATTTGGGTCCTGGTCCCGGATAACGGCTTTCTTT	CASSLAFGSWSRITAFF
15	TRBV5-4	TRBJ2-7	.	.	TGTGCCAGCAGCCCGGCGGGACGCTCCCAGGGGGAGCAGTACTTC	CASSPAGRSQGEQYF
14	TRBV5-5	TRBJ1-4	TRBD1	.	TGTGCCAGCAGCGCCGGGACAGGGATCGAAAAACTGTTTTTT	CASSAGTGIEKLFF
16	TRBV11-2	TRBJ1-2	.	.	TGTGCCAGCAGCTTAGTCCTGGGCCCAACTCGAAATGGCTACACCTTC	CASSLVLGPTRNGYTF
12	TRBV7-9	TRBJ2-1	.	.	TGTGCCAGCACGGTCCAGGGCAATGAGCAGTTCTTC	CASTVQGNEQFF
15	TRBV6-5	TRBJ2-3	TRBD2	.	TGTGCCAGCAGTCGTGGGACTAGCGGCACAGATACGCAGTATTTT	CASSRGTSGTDTQYF
17	TRBV18	TRBJ2-6	.	.	TGTGCCAGTAAGATAGGGACCCCACACTCTGGGGCCAACGTCCTGACTTTC	CASKIGTPHSGANVLTF
16	TRBV6-1	TRBJ2-1	TRBD2	.	TGTGCCAGCAGTGAAGCCACTAGCGGGACCTACAATGAGCAGTTCTTC	CASSEATSGTYNEQFF
10	TRBV7-9	TRBJ2-3	.	.	TGTGCCAGCAGGACAGATACGCAGTATTTT	CASRTDTQYF
17	TRBV18	TRBJ2-7	TRBD2	once	TGTGCCAGCTCACTTGGGACTAGCGGGAGCGTTGCCTACGAGCAGTACTTC	CASSLGTSGSVAYEQYF
14	TRBV7-9	TRBJ2-1	.	.	TGTGCCAGCAGCCCGCGGACTAAGGAGAATGAGCAGTTCTTC	CASSPRTKENEQFF
15	TRBV15	TRBJ2-1	TRBD2	.	TGTGCCACCAGCAGTAGCGGGAGGGGCCTTGATGAGCAGTTCTTC	CATSSSGRGLDEQFF
14	TRBV29-1	TRBJ2-2	.	.	TGCAGCGTCCTGGGGGCTGCGAACACCGGGGAGCTGTTTTTT	CSVLGAANTGELFF
13	TRBV7-9	TRBJ1-6	.	.	TGTGCCGGCCAGGACAGATTGAATTCACCCCTCCACTTT	CAGQDRLNSPLHF
16	TRBV7-9	TRBJ2-1	.	.	TGTGCCAGCAGCACTCTACTAGTGCCGACCTACAATGAGCAGTTCTTC	CASSTLLVPTYNEQFF
16	TRBV18	TRBJ2-3	TRBD1	.	TGTGCCAGCTCACCCCCCCAGGGGGCGCCCACAGATACGCAGTATTTT	CASSPPQGAPTDTQYF
15	TRBV19	TRBJ1-1	.	.	TGTGCCAGCAGAGGCCTGGGGGGAATGAACACTGAAGCTTTCTTT	CASRGLGGMNTEAFF
15	TRBV9	TRBJ2-3	TRBD2	once	TGTGCCAGCAGTGCGAGCGGGGATAGCACAGATACGCAGTATTTT	CASSASGDSTDTQYF
15	TRBV28	TRBJ2-6	.	.	TGTGCCAGCAGTTTCGGAGTCTCTGGGGCCAACGTCCTGACTTTC	CASSFGVSGANVLTF